Listed here is a single T cell receptor (beta chain). This receptor's antigen is unknown. Base qualities are not provided; no much larger clone lies one nucleotide away. The germline ends are 9 bases apart after V is trimmed by 6 bases and J by 2 bases. The CDR3 covers 13 residues, taking in both the cysteine and the phenylalanine. The only DNA kept is the CDR3, 39 bases in frame from the first base. TCRbeta CDR3 regions were amplified from genomic DNA using the immunoSEQ Assay, a bias-controlled multiplex PCR. For the original study's pipeline: The number of nucleated cells in each sample was estimated from the amplification of reference gene primers within the assay. To quantify the absolute abundance of each unique TCRbeta CDR3 rearrangement, sequence reads were collapsed and filtered. Productive Simpson clonality was computed per sample as the square root of Simpson's diversity index over productive rearrangements. TCRdb's version of the immuneACCESS table is confined to in-frame rearrangements and falls short of the full clone set. An unresolved V gene accounts for under half of the shortfall where checked; the remainder is of unknown origin. V and J calls and clone size are copied from that table; D and trimming were computed from the DNA. Recorded for this sample are around 72,000 clones; less than 85% of them occurred a single time. The ten largest clonotypes hold 15% to 20% of the sample.

The sample is drawn from a study of blood T cell repertoires in COVID-19 (dated by TCRdb to the early 2020s). For the wider study: Samples from collaborators originated in the United States, Italy and Spain and spanned both the acute and convalescent phases of COVID-19. The prospective study material was composed of cDNA or gDNA derived from T cells, B-cell-depleted T cells, or PBMCs. Deeply sampled blood TCRbeta repertoires from subjects exposed to, actively infected with, or recovered from COVID-19 were included in the dataset. The repertoires were made available in a free public database intended to serve as a resource for research on the immune response to SARS-CoV-2. The samples were drawn from the first 160 participants of the ongoing ImmuneRACE study and from over a thousand subjects provided by 6 global collaborators. The sample metadata nearly always contained a de-identified subject ID, COVID-19 status, age in years and sex. Where available, HLA class I and class II types were obtained from metadata supplied by the sample provider rather than from assay-based typing. The paper's findings and limits, for the study overall: The quantity of clinical and demographic metadata differed by source and by participant and was supplied without curation.

Each collaborating institution followed its own protocols to collect whole blood in K2EDTA tubes. For TCRbeta analysis, collaborators shipped samples in one of three forms: frozen whole blood, isolated PBMCs, or DNA extracted from either of those sample types. This TCR came from an elderly woman with acute or convalescent COVID-19. The sequence is built from TRBV12-3 or TRBV12-4 and TRBJ2-3, with the D gene call left open. Sequencing was carried out using peripheral blood. The DNA is as follows: TGTGCCAGCAGCCCCGAGAACACAGATACGCAGTATTTT. This codes for CASSPENTDTQYF.